Shown below are 27 T cell receptor beta chains from a single sample sequenced in a study of T cells in Graves' hyperthyroidism and ophthalmopathy. What was amplified from RNA transcripts were TCR beta CDR3 regions. A set of HTBI primers served as the primers for a first-round RT-PCR of the TCR CDR3. TCRdb recomputed calls from the multiplex PCR reads with MiXCR, one row per CDR3 protein. Among approximately 870,000 distinct CDR3 sequences listed, about 38% were seen once. Sequencing input: blood. The receptors stem from a man between 18 and 29 years old with Graves' hyperthyroidism.

This clonotype was recorded a few times. The chain uses TRBV6-5 and TRBJ1-2, with D unresolved. V dropped 6 bases and J dropped 2 bases, with 16 bases sitting between them. Germline V gene data show CDR1 as MNHEY and CDR2 as SVGAGI. The CDR3 length is 15 residues. The CDR3 spells CASSPRRTENYGYTF. The CDR3 DNA sequence: TGTGCCAGCAGCCCGAGGCGGACTGAGAACTATGGCTACACCTTC.

J is TRBJ2-6 and V is TRBV29-1; the D gene could be TRBD1 or TRBD2 (6 bases each). The germline gives CDR1 SQVTM, CDR2 ANQGSEA. The CDR3 consists of 16 residues. The ends were cut back, 5 bases at V and 2 bases at J, with 16 bases in the middle. DNA of the CDR3: TGCAGCGTTCATGGGGGCGGGAACACTGGGGCCAACGTCCTGACTTTC. It is translated as CSVHGGGNTGANVLTF. Supplemented by reference TRBV29-1 and TRBJ2-6, the full variable domain reads SAVISQKPSRDICQRGTSLTIQCQVDSQVTMMFWYRQQPGQSLTLIATANQGSEATYESGFVIDKFPISRPNLTFSTLTVSNMSPEDSSIYLCSVHGGGNTGANVLTFGAGSRLTVL.

On this clonotype: Without the conserved terminal phenylalanine or tryptophan, this CDR3 likely stems from a read error. This chain joins TRBV30 and TRBJ1-5, with unresolved D. With 0 bases removed from V and 4 bases from J, the gap between germline ends came to 7 bases. The CDR3 consists of 13 residues. Germline V gives CDR1 GTSNPN, CDR2 SVGIG (reference sequence). CDR3: CAWSVTGNQPQHL. The CDR3 nucleotides are TGTGCCTGGAGTGTAACGGGGAATCAGCCCCAGCATCTT.

This clonotype showed up many times. The chain links TRBV15 to TRBJ2-5; 10 bases align to TRBD1. V was pared by 3 bases and J by 5 bases, with 12 bases of the junction left unmatched. Germline-derived CDR1 and CDR2 are LNHNV and YYDKDF (reference sequence). CDR3 length: 17 amino acids. CDR3 DNA sequence: TGTGCCACCAGCAGTGGGGACAGGGGAGGGGATGCGGAGACCCAGTACTTC. Translating gives CATSSGDRGGDAETQYF.

This clonotype appeared a few times. V gene TRBV20-1 combines with J gene TRBJ1-1; 8 bases fit TRBD1. The J segment lost 3 bases and the V segment lost 5 bases, leaving 2 bases of the junction unmatched. CDR1 and CDR2 from the germline V gene are DFQATT and SNEGSKA (reference sequence). This CDR3 is 12 amino acids long. The CDR3 here is CSALQGDTEAFF. The CDR3 coding sequence is TGCAGTGCTCTACAGGGGGACACTGAAGCTTTCTTT.

V usage is TRBV4-1 and J usage is TRBJ2-7; possible D gene TRBD1, 5 bases. From germline, CDR1 is MGHRA and CDR2 YSYEKL. Trimming removed 0 bases from V and 3 bases from J, with 9 bases in between. The CDR3 extends over 14 amino acids. As DNA, the CDR3 is TGCGCCAGCAGCCAAGAAAAGGGGCTCTACGAGCAGTACTTC. Protein: CASSQEKGLYEQYF.

This clonotype was found many times. The chain combines TRBV19 with TRBJ2-7; D unresolved. Germline values: CDR1 LNHDA, CDR2 SQIVND (reference sequence). The CDR3 contains 11 residues. V was shortened by 4 bases and J by 5 bases, with 6 bases between the two germline ends. DNA of the CDR3: TGTGCCAGTAGTACCTGGGACGAGCAGTACTTC. Translation gives CASSTWDEQYF. The variable domain in full, completed from reference TRBV19 and TRBJ2-7, reads DGGITQSPKYLFRKEGQNVTLSCEQNLNHDAMYWYRQDPGQGLRLIYYSQIVNDFQKGDIAEGYSVSREKKESFPLTVTSAQKNPTAFYLCASSTWDEQYFGPGTRLTVT.

In this sample, this clonotype turned up a few times. The chain employs TRBV7-9 and TRBJ2-2; D might be TRBD1 (6 bases). V was clipped by 3 bases and J by 4 bases, with 9 bases between them. The germline CDR1 and CDR2 sequences are SEHNR and FQNEAQ (reference sequence). The CDR3 contains 14 residues. CDR3 DNA: TGTGCCAGCAGCTTCCTAGGGGGCACCGGGGAGCTGTTTTTT. Residues: CASSFLGGTGELFF.

This clonotype was picked up many times. The chain combines TRBV10-3 with TRBJ1-1; D remains unclear. The V end lost 10 bases, the J end lost 8 bases, and 14 bases lay between the germline ends. CDR1 and CDR2 (germline): ENHRY, SYGVKD. This CDR3 is built from 11 residues. CDR3 region: CATTHSSEAFF. DNA of the CDR3: TGTGCCACCACTCATTCGTCCGAAGCTTTCTTT.

V and J are TRBV24-1 and TRBJ2-5, with 15 bases fitting TRBD2. The J call may be faulty, since TRBJ2-1 better matches the DNA end. Germline V lookup: CDR1 KGHDR, CDR2 SFDVKD. The CDR3 is made up of 14 amino acids. As DNA, the CDR3 is TGTGCCACCAGGGGACTAGCGGGAGGAGATGAGCAGTTCTTC. Translation gives CATRGLAGGDEQFF.

There are a few counts of this clonotype. CDR3 amino acids: CASSRRDSNTGELFF. The CDR3, as DNA: TGTGCCAGCAGCCGACGGGACAGTAACACCGGGGAGCTGTTTTTT. This chain links TRBV12-3 or TRBV12-4 with TRBJ2-2; TRBD1 agrees at 7 bases. The ends lost 6 bases at V and 2 bases at J; junction bases unmatched: 6. There are 15 residues in the CDR3.

V is TRBV15 and J is TRBJ1-4; 9 nucleotides match TRBD1. The CDR3 covers 16 residues. The J segment lost 6 bases and the V segment lost 0 bases, leaving 5 bases of the junction unmatched. In germline, CDR1 is LNHNV, CDR2 YYDKDF (reference sequence). Here the CDR3 reads CATSRDLQGAHEKLFF. In DNA form, the CDR3 reads TGTGCCACCAGCAGAGACTTACAGGGGGCCCATGAAAAACTGTTTTTT.

This clonotype has a handful of counts. The chain joins TRBV2 to TRBJ2-7; possibly TRBD1 or TRBD2 for D (6 bases each). V gave up 7 bases and J gave up 3 bases, with 22 bases separating them. This CDR3 is 16 amino acids long. Germline V gives CDR1 SNHLY, CDR2 FYNNEI. The CDR3 sequence: CASIYTGRWVSYEQYF. DNA of the CDR3: TGTGCCAGCATTTACACAGGGAGGTGGGTTAGCTACGAGCAGTACTTC.

The CDR3, as DNA: TGTGCCAGTAGTAAAACCCCGGGACGGTCTTGGGCGTACGAGCAGTACTTC. This gives the protein CASSKTPGRSWAYEQYF. The chain employs TRBV19 and TRBJ2-7; either TRBD1 or TRBD2 may fit D (5 bases each). The CDR3 runs 17 residues. CDR1 and CDR2 (germline): LNHDA, SQIVND (reference sequence). Between the trimmed V and J ends, which lost 4 bases and 4 bases, there was a span of 23 bases.

This chain links TRBV7-8 with TRBJ1-3; no firm D call. Looked up from germline, CDR1 is SGHVS and CDR2 is FQNEAQ. The CDR3 loop spans 14 amino acids. Between the trimmed V and J ends, which lost 3 bases and 4 bases, there was a span of 10 bases. As DNA, the CDR3 is TGTGCCAGCAGCTTGGGAGCGGGCGGAAACACCATATATTTT. This sequence encodes CASSLGAGGNTIYF.

V usage is TRBV25-1 and J usage is TRBJ1-1, with TRBD1 identical over 7 bases. J lost 4 bases, V lost 0 bases, and 5 bases had no gene match. The germline V gene has CDR1 MGHDK and CDR2 SYGVNS. The CDR3 sequence is 15 residues long. CDR3 in amino acids: CASSEYGAGGTEAFF. In nucleotides, the CDR3 is TGTGCCAGCAGTGAATATGGGGCAGGGGGCACTGAAGCTTTCTTT.

This clonotype was observed many times. The rearrangement uses TRBV20-1 and TRBJ2-7; 8 nucleotides agree with TRBD2. CDR1 and CDR2 (germline): DFQATT, SNEGSKA (reference sequence). V gave up 3 bases and J gave up 2 bases; unmatched junction bases: 6. CDR3 length: 14 residues. This CDR3 is CSASPREGTYEQYF. The CDR3 region has the DNA TGCAGTGCTAGCCCCCGGGAGGGGACCTACGAGCAGTACTTC.

The chain combines TRBV2 with TRBJ2-2; D is ambiguous. Trimming removed 3 bases from V and 0 bases from J, with 14 bases in between. The germline V gene has CDR1 SNHLY and CDR2 FYNNEI. The length of the CDR3 is 17 residues. The CDR3 here is CASSDTPRPANTGELFF. CDR3 DNA sequence: TGTGCCAGCAGTGATACGCCTAGGCCTGCGAACACCGGGGAGCTGTTTTTT.

In regard to this clonotype: This may arise from a read error, as a much more abundant clone is one base away. The V call is TRBV15, the J call TRBJ2-5; weak D call: TRBD1 (5 bases). The ends were cut back, 0 bases at V and 6 bases at J, with 14 bases in the middle. The CDR3 extends over 15 amino acids. In germline, CDR1 is LNHNV, CDR2 YYDKDF (reference sequence). CDR3 nucleotides: TGTGCCACCAGCAGAGATCCAAGGGGTGAAAAGACCCAGTACTTC. Amino acids: CATSRDPRGEKTQYF. Drawing the rest from reference TRBV15 and TRBJ2-5, the complete variable domain is DAMVIQNPRYQVTQFGKPVTLSCSQTLNHNVMYWYQQKSSQAPKLLFHYYDKDFNNEADTPDNFQSRRPNTSFCFLDIRSPGLGDTAMYLCATSRDPRGEKTQYFGPGTRLLVL.

Remarks on this clonotype: A much larger clone differs by one base, so this may be a read error. V usage is TRBV11-2 and J usage is TRBJ2-7; D is possibly TRBD1 or TRBD2 (5 bases each). V lost 2 bases to trimming and J lost 8 bases, with 16 bases between them. Germline assignment: CDR1 SGHAT and CDR2 FQNNGV. CDR3 length equals 14 residues. CDR3 amino acids: CASSLWTTRGKQYF. The CDR3 region has the DNA TGTGCCAGCAGCTTATGGACAACGAGGGGCAAGCAGTACTTC.

This clonotype was detected many times. The chain employs TRBV24-1 and TRBJ2-5, with 7 bases aligning to TRBD1. Germline V gives CDR1 KGHDR, CDR2 SFDVKD. This CDR3 comprises 14 residues. With V trimmed by 11 bases and J by 3 bases, 11 bases remained unmatched. The CDR3 DNA sequence: TGTGCCAAGGAGTGCGACGACAGGGAAGAGACCCAGTACTTC. Its translation is CAKECDDREETQYF.

The table lists this clonotype with a few counts. This chain joins TRBV5-1 and TRBJ2-2, with 8 bases lining up with TRBD1. The V gene end was trimmed by 5 bases and the J gene end by 4 bases; junction bases not matched to a gene: 16. The CDR3 has 18 residues. Looked up from germline, CDR1 is SGHRS and CDR2 is YFSETQ. The CDR3 sequence: CASSSPRDRGHITGELFF. The CDR3 DNA reads as TGCGCCAGCAGTTCTCCTCGAGACAGGGGACACATCACCGGGGAGCTGTTTTTT.

Of note for this clonotype: This may stem from a read error, because a much larger clone lies one nucleotide away. V and J are TRBV7-8 and TRBJ2-7, with D possibly TRBD1 on 5 matching bases. The germline V gene encodes CDR1 SGHVS and CDR2 FQNEAQ. This CDR3 comprises 13 residues. The CDR3 protein is CAGSLTAGHEQYF. The CDR3 region has the DNA TGTGCCGGCAGCTTAACGGCAGGGCACGAGCAGTACTTC. Using reference TRBV7-8 and TRBJ2-7 for the parts outside the CDR3, the full variable domain is GAGVSQSPRYKVAKRGQDVALRCDPISGHVSLFWYQQALGQGPEFLTYFQNEAQLDKSGLPSDRFFAERPEGSVSTLKIQRTQQEDSAVYLCAGSLTAGHEQYFGPGTRLTVT.

This rearrangement joins TRBV11-2 to TRBJ2-5, with D possibly being TRBD2 (6 bases). The V gene lost 6 bases and the J gene lost 5 bases, with 22 bases spanning the gap. Germline CDR1 is SGHAT and CDR2 is FQNNGV. The CDR3 contains 16 residues. In DNA form, the CDR3 reads TGTGCCAGCAGGCGATTTATGGGGGTTAGCGGCGAGACCCAGTACTTC. It specifies CASRRFMGVSGETQYF.

This rearrangement joins TRBV7-3 to TRBJ2-2, with TRBD1 identical over 8 bases. J gave up 7 bases and V 3 bases, and 7 bases lay outside the gene matches. The CDR3 totals 15 residues. Germline V gene data show CDR1 as SGHTA and CDR2 as FQGTGA. DNA for the CDR3: TGTGCCAGCAGCTTCGGGACAGGTGGCGACGGGGAGCTGTTTTTT. Encoded protein: CASSFGTGGDGELFF.

About this clonotype: Germline and junction disagree at one end, which may indicate a read error. For the CDR3, the DNA is TGTGCCAGCAACTTAGGGGGGCGCGGGAATGAAGCTTTCTTT. Amino acids: CASNLGGRGNEAFF. This chain uses TRBV13 with TRBJ1-1; D is possibly TRBD1 (6 bases). CDR3 length: 14 residues. Germline-derived CDR1 and CDR2 are PRHDT and FYEKMQ (reference sequence).

The table lists this clonotype with many counts. The V call is TRBV7-2, the J call TRBJ2-7; 9 bases align to TRBD1. V was pared by 4 bases and J by 6 bases, with 7 bases of the junction left unmatched. This CDR3 comprises 14 residues. Germline CDR1 is SGHTA and CDR2 is FQGNSA. CDR3 coding DNA: TGTGCCAGCAGCTACTCGGGACAGGGCCTCGAGCAGTACTTC. Its translation is CASSYSGQGLEQYF.